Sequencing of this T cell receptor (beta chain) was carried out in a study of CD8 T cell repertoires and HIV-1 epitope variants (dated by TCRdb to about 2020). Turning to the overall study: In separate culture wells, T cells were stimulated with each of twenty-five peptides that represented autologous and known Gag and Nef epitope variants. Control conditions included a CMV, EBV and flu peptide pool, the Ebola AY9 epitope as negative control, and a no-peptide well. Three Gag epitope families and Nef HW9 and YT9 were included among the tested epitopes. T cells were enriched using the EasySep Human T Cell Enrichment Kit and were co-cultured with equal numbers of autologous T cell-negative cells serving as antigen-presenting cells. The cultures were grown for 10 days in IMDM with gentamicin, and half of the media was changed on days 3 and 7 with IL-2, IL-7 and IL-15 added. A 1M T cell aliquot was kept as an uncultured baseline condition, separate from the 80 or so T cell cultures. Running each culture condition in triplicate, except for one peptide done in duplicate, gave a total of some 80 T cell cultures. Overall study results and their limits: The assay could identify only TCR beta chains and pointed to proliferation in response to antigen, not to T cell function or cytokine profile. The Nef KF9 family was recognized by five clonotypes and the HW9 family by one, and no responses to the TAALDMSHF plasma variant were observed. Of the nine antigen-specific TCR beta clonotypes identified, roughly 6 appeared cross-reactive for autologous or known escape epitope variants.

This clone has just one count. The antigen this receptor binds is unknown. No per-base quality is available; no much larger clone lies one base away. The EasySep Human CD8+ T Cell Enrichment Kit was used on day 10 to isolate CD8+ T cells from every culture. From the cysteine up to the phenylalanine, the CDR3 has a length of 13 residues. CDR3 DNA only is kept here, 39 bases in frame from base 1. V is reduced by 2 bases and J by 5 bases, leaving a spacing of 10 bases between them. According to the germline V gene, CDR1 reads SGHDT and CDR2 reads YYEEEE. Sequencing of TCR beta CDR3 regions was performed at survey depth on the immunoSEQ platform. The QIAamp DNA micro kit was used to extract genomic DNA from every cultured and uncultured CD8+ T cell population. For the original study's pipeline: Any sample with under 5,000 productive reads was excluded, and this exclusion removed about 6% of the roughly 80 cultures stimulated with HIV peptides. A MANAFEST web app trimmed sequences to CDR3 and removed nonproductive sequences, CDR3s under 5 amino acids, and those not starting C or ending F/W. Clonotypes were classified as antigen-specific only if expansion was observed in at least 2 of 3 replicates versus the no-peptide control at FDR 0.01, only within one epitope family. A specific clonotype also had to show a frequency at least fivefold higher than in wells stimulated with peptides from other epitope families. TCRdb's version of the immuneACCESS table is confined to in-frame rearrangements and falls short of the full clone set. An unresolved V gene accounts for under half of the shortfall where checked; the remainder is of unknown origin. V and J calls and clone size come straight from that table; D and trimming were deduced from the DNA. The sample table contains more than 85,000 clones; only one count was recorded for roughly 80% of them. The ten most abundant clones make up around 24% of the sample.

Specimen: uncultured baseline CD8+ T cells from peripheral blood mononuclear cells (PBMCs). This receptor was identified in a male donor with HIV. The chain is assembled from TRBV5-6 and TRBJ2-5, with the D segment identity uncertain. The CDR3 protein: CASSFDIRETQYF. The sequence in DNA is TGTGCCAGCAGCTTCGACATTCGGGAGACCCAGTACTTC.